A selection of T cell receptor beta chains follows, all from one sample in a study of response to subunit inactivated influenza vaccine. One entry per CDR3 protein results from TCRdb running MiXCR on the RT-PCR reads. The data hold just under 550,000 distinct CDR3 sequences, with around 21% observed a single time. This sample also belongs to another study, concerning T cells expressing NK-cell markers.

Sequencing used CD4+ T cells sorted from PBMCs, obtained about 13 days after vaccination. These receptors originate from a man aged 50 or older who received an inactivated influenza vaccine. Both conserved end residues are part of each CDR3.

v_gene,len,j_gene,CDR3aa
TRBV7-2,15,TRBJ2-5,CASSQTSGGSETQYF
TRBV5-1,15,TRBJ2-1,CASSLASNLASEQFF
TRBV4-2,16,TRBJ2-7,CASSPSSGQMSYEQYF
TRBV5-4,14,TRBJ2-5,CASSSKDRKETQYF
TRBV5-5,16,TRBJ1-4,CASSSQGAPTNEKLFF
TRBV5-6,15,TRBJ1-5,CASSLSARGDQPQHF
TRBV20-1,13,TRBJ2-7,CSAKAVSSYEQYF
TRBV5-4,18,TRBJ2-3,CASSLTIRTIRGTDTQYF
TRBV6-4,12,TRBJ2-2,CASSVGEGELFF
TRBV9,15,TRBJ2-1,CASQRRDGSYNEQFF
TRBV6-5,14,TRBJ2-1,CASRTSGQYNEQFF
TRBV12-3/TRBV12-4,14,TRBJ2-5,CASSLRRQQETQYF
TRBV11-2,18,TRBJ2-1,CASSLGLAGGPTYNEQFF
TRBV7-2,14,TRBJ2-3,CASIFRAYSDTQYF
TRBV7-9,17,TRBJ2-7,CASSPSAWRRGSYEQYF
TRBV3-1,12,TRBJ1-4,CASRNGGKKLFF
TRBV12-3/TRBV12-4,14,TRBJ1-2,CASGRTDANYGYTF
TRBV6-5,15,TRBJ2-7,CASSYAGVGAYEQYF
TRBV12-3/TRBV12-4,13,TRBJ2-2,CASSLRGTGELFF
TRBV2,12,TRBJ2-3,CASGGSTDTQYF
TRBV4-2,17,TRBJ2-2,CASSHGRGLGPTGELFF
TRBV10-3,16,TRBJ2-3,CAISGQGKGSPDTQYF
TRBV28,14,TRBJ2-7,CASRSSGQPYEQYF
TRBV12-3/TRBV12-4,11,TRBJ2-1,CASSRTAEQFF
TRBV5-6,15,TRBJ2-1,CASSLWDRTDNEQFF
TRBV28,15,TRBJ2-7,CASSLGGAYFYEQYF
TRBV20-1,17,TRBJ2-2,CSARDQGLAGLAGELFF
TRBV3-1,13,TRBJ1-1,CASSSMFSGEAFF
TRBV15,18,TRBJ2-3,CATSRDPRLLLSTDTQYF
TRBV5-1,16,TRBJ2-5,CASSGRGDRVGETQYF
TRBV7-9,14,TRBJ2-1,CASSLSTSHNEQFF
TRBV5-1,13,TRBJ1-2,CASSLNRGDGYTF
TRBV5-1,14,TRBJ1-2,CASSLGDTYYGYTF